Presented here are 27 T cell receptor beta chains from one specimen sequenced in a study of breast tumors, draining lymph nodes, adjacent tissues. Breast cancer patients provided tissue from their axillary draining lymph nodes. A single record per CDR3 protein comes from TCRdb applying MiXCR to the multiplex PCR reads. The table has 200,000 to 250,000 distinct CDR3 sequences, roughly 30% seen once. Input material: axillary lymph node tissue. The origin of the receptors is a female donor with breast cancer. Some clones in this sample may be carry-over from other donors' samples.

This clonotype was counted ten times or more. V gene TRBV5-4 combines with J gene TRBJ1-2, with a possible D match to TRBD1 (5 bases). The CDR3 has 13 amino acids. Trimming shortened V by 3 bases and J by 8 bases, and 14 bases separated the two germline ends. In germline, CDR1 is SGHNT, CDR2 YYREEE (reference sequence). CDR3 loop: CASSSRDLGGYTF. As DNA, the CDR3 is TGTGCCAGCAGCTCCAGGGATCTTGGAGGCTACACCTTC. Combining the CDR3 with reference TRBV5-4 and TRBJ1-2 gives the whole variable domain ETGVTQSPTHLIKTRGQQVTLRCSSQSGHNTVSWYQQALGQGPQFIFQYYREEENGRGNFPPRFSGLQFPNYSSELNVNALELDDSALYLCASSSRDLGGYTFGSGTRLTVV.

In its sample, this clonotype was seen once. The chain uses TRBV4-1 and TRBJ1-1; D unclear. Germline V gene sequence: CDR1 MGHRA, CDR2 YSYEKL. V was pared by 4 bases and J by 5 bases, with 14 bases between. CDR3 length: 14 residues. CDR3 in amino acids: CASSRDRGLTEAFF. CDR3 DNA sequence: TGCGCCAGCAGCCGAGATAGAGGGTTGACTGAAGCTTTCTTT.

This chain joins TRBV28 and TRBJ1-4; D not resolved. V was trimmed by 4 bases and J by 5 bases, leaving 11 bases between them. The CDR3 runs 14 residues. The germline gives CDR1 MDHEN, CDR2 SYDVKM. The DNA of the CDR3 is TGTGCCAGCAGTTCTACAGCCGGGAATGAAAAACTGTTTTTT. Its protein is CASSSTAGNEKLFF.

DNA of the CDR3: TGTGCCAGCAGTCGGGAGGCAGGGGCTAGCGGGACAGATACGCAGTATTTT. Amino acid sequence: CASSREAGASGTDTQYF. The chain is built from TRBV6-1 and TRBJ2-3, with 8 bases aligning to TRBD2. V lost 5 bases to trimming and J lost 3 bases; unmatched junction nucleotides: 13. Per the germline V gene, CDR1 is MNHNS and CDR2 is SASEGT. The CDR3 has 17 amino acids.

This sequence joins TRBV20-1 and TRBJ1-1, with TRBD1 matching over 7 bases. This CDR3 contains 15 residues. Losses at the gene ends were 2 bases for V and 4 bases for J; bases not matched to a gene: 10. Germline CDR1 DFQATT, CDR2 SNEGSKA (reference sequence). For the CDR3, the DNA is TGCAGTGCTAGATCTACGGGGGCAGGGGGCACTGAAGCTTTCTTT. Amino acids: CSARSTGAGGTEAFF.

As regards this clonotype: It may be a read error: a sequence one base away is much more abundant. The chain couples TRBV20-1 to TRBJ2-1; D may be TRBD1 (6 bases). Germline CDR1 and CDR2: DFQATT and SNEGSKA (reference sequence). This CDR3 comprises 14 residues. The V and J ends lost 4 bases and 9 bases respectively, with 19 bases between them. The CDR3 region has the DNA TGCAGTGCTACCCCCCGGGTGGGGGCCACTGAGCAGTTCTTC. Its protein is CSATPRVGATEQFF.

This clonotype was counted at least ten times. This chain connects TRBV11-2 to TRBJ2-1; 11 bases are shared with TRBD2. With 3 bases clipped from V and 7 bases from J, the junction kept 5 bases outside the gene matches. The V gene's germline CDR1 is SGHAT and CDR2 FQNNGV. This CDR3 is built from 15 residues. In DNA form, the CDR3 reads TGTGCCAGCAGCTTTAGCGGGAGGGCCCGGAATGAGCAGTTCTTC. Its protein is CASSFSGRARNEQFF.

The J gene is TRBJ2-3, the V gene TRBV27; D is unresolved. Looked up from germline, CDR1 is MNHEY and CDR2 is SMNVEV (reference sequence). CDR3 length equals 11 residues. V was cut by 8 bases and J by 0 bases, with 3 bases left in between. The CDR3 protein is CASLSTDTQYF. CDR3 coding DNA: TGTGCCAGCCTTAGCACAGATACGCAGTATTTT.

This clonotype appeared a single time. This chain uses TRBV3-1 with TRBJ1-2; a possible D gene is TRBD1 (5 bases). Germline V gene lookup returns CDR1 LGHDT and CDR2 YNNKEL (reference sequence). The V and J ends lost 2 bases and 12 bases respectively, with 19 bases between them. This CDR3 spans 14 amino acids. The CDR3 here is CASSQSIGALGNTF. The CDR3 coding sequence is TGTGCCAGCAGCCAATCGATCGGGGCTCTTGGAAACACCTTC.

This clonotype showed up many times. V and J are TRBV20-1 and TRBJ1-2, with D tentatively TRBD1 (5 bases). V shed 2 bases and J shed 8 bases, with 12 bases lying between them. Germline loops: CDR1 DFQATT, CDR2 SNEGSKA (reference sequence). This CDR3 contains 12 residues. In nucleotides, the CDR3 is TGCAGTGCTAGATCCCCAGGGTCCGGCTACACCTTC. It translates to CSARSPGSGYTF.

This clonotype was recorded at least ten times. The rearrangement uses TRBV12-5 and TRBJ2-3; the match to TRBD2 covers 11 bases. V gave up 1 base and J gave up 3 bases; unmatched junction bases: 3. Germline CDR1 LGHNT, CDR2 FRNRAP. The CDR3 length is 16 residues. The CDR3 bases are TGTGCTAGTGGTTTGGACGGGACTAGCGGAACAGATACGCAGTATTTT. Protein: CASGLDGTSGTDTQYF.

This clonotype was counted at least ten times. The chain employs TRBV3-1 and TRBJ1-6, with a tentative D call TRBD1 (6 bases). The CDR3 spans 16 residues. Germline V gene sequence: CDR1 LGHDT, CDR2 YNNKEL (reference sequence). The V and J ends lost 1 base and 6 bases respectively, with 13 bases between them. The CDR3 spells CASSQGLAGVNSPLHF. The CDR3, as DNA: TGTGCCAGCAGCCAAGGTTTGGCAGGGGTTAATTCACCCCTCCACTTT.

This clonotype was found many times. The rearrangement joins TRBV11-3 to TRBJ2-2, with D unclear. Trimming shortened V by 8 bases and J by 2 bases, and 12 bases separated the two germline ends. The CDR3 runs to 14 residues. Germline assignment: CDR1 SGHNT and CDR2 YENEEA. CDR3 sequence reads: CASAFGPNTGELFF. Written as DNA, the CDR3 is TGTGCCAGCGCATTCGGGCCTAACACCGGGGAGCTGTTTTTT.

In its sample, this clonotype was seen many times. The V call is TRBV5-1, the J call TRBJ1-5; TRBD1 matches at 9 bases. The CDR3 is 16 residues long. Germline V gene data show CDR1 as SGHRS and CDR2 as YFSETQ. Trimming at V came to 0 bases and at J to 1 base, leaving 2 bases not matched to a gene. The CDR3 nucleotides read TGCGCCAGCAGCTTGGGCACAGGGGGCAGCAATCAGCCCCAGCATTTT. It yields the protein CASSLGTGGSNQPQHF.

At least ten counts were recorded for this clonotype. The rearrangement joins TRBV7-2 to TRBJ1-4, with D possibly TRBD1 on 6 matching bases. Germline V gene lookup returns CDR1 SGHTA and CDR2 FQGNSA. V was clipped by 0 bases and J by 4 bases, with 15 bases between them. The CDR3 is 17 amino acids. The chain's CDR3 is CASSLAGGGAINEKLFF. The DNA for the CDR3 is TGTGCCAGCAGCTTAGCCGGGGGGGGGGCCATTAATGAAAAACTGTTTTTT.

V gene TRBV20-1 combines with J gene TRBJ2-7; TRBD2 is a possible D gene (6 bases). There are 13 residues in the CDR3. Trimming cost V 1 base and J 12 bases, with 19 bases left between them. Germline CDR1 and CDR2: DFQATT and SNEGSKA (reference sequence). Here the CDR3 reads CSARGDSPYARYF. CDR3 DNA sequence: TGCAGTGCTAGAGGGGACTCGCCCTACGCGCGGTACTTC.

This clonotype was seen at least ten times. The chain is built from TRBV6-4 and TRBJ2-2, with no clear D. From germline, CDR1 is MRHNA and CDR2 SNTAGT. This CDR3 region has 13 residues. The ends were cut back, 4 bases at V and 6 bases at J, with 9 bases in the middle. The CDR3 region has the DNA TGTGCCAGCAGTGCTTACCAGGCCGGGGAGCTGTTTTTT. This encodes CASSAYQAGELFF.

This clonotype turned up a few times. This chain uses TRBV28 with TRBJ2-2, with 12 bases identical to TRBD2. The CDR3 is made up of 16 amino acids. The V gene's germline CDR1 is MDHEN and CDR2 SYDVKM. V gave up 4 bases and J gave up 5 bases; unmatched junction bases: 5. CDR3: CASSSPGLAGTGELFF. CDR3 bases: TGTGCCAGCAGTTCCCCAGGACTAGCGGGGACCGGGGAGCTGTTTTTT.

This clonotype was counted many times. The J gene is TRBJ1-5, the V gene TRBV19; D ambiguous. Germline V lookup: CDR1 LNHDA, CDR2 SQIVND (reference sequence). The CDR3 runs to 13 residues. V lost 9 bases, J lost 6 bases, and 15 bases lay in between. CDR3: CASAGSMSQPQHF. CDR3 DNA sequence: TGTGCCAGCGCCGGGTCCATGAGTCAGCCCCAGCATTTT.

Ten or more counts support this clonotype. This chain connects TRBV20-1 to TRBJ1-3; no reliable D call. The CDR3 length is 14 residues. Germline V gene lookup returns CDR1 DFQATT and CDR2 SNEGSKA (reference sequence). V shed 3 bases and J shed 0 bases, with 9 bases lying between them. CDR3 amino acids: CSARQRVSGNTIYF. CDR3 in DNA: TGCAGTGCTAGGCAGAGGGTCTCTGGAAACACCATATATTTT.

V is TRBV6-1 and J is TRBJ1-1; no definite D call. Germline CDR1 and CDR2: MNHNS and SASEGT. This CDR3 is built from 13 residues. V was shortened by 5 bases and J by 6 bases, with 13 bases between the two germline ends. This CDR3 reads CASSRVDSPEAFF. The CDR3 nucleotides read TGTGCCAGCAGTAGGGTTGATTCTCCTGAAGCTTTCTTT.

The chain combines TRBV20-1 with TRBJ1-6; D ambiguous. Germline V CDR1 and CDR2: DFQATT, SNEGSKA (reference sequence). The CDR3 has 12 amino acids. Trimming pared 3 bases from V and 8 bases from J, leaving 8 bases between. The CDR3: CSASAGDSPLHF. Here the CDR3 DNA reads TGCAGTGCTAGCGCAGGAGATTCACCCCTCCACTTT.

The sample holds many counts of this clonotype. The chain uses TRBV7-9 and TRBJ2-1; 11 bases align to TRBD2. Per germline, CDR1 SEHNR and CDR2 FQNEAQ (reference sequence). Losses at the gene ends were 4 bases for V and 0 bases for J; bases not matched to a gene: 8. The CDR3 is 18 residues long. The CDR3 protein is CASSWPSGRTSSYNEQFF. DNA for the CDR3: TGTGCCAGCAGCTGGCCTAGCGGGAGGACGAGCTCCTACAATGAGCAGTTCTTC.

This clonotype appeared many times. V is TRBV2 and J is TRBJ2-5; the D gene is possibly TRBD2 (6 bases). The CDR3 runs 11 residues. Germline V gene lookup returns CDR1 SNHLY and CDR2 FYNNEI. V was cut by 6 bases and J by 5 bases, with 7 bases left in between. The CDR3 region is CASRGLETQYF. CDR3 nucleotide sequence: TGTGCCAGCAGGGGACTGGAGACCCAGTACTTC.

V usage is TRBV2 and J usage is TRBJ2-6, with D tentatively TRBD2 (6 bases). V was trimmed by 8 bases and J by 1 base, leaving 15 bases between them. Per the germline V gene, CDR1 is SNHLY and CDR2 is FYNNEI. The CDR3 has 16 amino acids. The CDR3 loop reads CASGGALSSGANVLTF. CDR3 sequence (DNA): TGTGCCAGCGGCGGGGCTCTGTCTTCTGGGGCCAACGTCCTGACTTTC.

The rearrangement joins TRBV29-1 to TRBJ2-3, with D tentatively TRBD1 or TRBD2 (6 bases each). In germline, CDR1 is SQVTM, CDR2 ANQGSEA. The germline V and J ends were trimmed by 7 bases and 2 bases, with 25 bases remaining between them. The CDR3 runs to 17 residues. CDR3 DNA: TGCAGCGGGGGGGCCAGCAGCTTAGGGACTTCCACAGATACGCAGTATTTT. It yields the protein CSGGASSLGTSTDTQYF.

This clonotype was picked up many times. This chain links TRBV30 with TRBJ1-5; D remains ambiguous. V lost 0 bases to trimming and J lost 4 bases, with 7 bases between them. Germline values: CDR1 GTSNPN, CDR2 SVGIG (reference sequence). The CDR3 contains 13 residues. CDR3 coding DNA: TGTGCCTGGAGTGTATCTTTAAATCAGCCCCAGCATTTT. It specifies CAWSVSLNQPQHF.